The sequence of this T cell receptor (beta chain) was determined in a study of T cells after yellow fever vaccination. This clonotype was recorded a few times. Its antigen remains unidentified. TCRdb reprocessed the 5' RACE reads via MiXCR and lists one record per CDR3 protein. The table records just under 600,000 distinct CDR3 sequences, less than 15% of them present only once. Study-wide points: A large majority of primary-vaccination clones showed up again after the booster (approximately 96% CD4, 88% CD8).

The CDR3 runs to 14 residues. V was clipped by 5 bases and J by 3 bases, with 12 bases between them. Per germline, CDR1 LGHNA and CDR2 YNFKEQ. The chain employs TRBV4-2 and TRBJ2-3, with D possibly matching TRBD2 (6 bases). The sequence derives from a man aged 30 to 39 who received the YFV17D yellow fever vaccine. Sequenced here: PBMCs, sampled on the day of the yellow fever booster vaccination. The CDR3 region has the DNA TGTGCCAGCAGCATCCTCCTAGCGACAGATACGCAGTATTTT. Its translation is CASSILLATDTQYF.